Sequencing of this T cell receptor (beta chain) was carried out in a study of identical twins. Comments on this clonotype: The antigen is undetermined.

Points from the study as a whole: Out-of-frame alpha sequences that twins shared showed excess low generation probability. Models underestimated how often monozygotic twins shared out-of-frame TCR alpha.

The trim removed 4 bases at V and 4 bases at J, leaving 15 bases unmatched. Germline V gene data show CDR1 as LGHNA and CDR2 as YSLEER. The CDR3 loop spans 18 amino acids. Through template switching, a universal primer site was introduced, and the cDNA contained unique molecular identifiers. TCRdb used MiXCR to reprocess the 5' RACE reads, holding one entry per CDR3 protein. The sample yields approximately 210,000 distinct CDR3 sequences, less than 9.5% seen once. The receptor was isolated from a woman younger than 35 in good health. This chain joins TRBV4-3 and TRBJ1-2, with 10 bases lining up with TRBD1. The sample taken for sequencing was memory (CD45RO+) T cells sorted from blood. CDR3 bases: TGCGCCAGCAGCCGAAACACACCGACAGGGGGCAACAGCTATGGCTACACCTTC. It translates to CASSRNTPTGGNSYGYTF.